This T cell receptor (beta chain) was documented in a study of blood T cell repertoires in COVID-19. Study at large: Collection of acute and convalescent COVID-19 samples took place in the United States, Italy and Spain. Sources were T cells, B-cell-depleted T cells, or PBMCs; the material itself was cDNA or gDNA.

This table comes from immunoSEQ multiplex PCR, and its TCRdb copy is limited to in-frame clones, with some not included. The sample gives 250,000 to 350,000 clones, roughly 86% of which show up once; around 1.5% is in the top ten. After removal of 0 bases from V and 0 bases from J, the junction contained 2 bases not matched to a gene. Germline CDR1 is SGHNT and CDR2 is YYREEE (reference sequence). There are 16 residues in the CDR3. Sequenced: peripheral blood. This chain connects TRBV5-4 to TRBJ2-3; 9 bases are shared with TRBD2. This TCR derives from a woman in her fifties or sixties with acute or convalescent COVID-19. CDR3 DNA sequence: TGTGCCAGCAGCTTGGGCGGGAGGGCTAGCACAGATACGCAGTATTTT. Residues: CASSLGGRASTDTQYF.